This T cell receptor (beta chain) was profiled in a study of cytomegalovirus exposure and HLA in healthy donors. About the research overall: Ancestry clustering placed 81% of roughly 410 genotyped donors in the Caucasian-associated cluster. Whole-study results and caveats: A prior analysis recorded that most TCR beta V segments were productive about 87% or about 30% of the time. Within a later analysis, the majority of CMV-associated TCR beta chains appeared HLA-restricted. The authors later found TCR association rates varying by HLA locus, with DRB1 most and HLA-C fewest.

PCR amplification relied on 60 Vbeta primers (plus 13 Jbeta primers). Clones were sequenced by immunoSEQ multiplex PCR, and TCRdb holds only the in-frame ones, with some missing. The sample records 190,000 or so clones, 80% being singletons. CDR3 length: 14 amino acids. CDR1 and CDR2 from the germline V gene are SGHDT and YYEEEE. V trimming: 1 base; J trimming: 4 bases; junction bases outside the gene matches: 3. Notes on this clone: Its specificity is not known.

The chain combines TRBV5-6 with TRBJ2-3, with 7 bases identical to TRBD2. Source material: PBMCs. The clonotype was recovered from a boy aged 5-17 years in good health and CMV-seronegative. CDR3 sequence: CASSLWEGADTQYF. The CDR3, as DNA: TGTGCCAGCAGCTTGTGGGAGGGCGCAGATACGCAGTATTTT.